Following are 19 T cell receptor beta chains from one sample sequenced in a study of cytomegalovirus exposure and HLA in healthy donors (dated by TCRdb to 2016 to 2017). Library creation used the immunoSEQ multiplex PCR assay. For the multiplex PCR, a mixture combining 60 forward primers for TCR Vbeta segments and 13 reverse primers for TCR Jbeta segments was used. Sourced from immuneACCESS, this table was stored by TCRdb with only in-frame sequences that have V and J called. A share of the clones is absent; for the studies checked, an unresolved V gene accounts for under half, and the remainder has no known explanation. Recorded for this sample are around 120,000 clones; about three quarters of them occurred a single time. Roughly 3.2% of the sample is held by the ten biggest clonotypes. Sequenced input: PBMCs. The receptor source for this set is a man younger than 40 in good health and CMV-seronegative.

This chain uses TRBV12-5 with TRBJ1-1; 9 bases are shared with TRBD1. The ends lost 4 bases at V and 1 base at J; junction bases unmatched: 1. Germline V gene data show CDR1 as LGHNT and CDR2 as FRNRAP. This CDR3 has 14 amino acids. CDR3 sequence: CASGSGQGNTEAFF. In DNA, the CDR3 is TGTGCTAGTGGTTCGGGACAGGGGAACACTGAAGCTTTCTTT.

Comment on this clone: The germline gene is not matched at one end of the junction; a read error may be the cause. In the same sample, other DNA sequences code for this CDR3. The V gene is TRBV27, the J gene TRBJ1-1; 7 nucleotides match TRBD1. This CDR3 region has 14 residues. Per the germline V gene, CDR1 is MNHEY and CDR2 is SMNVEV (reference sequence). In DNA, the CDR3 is TGTGCCAGTAACAGACAGGGATTGAACACTGAGGCTTTCTTT. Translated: CASNRQGLNTEAFF.

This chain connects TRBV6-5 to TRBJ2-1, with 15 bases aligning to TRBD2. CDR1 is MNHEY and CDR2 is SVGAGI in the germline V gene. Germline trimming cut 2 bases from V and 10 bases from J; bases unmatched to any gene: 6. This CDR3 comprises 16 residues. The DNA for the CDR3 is TGTGCCAGCAGTTACACCGGACTAGCGGGGGGGGAGGAGCAGTTCTTC. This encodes CASSYTGLAGGEEQFF.

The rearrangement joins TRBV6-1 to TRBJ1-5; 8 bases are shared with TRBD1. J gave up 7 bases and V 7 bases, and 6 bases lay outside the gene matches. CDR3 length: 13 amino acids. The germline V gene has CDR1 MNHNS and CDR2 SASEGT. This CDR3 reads CASNTDRGQPQHF. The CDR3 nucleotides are TGTGCCAGCAACACTGACAGGGGCCAGCCCCAGCATTTT.

The CDR3: CASSRGTGVFYEQYF. CDR3 nucleotide sequence: TGTGCCAGCAGTCGCGGGACAGGGGTTTTCTACGAGCAGTACTTC. This sequence joins TRBV6-5 and TRBJ2-7; 10 bases match TRBD1. This CDR3 spans 15 amino acids. J lost 3 bases, V lost 5 bases, and 7 bases had no gene match. Germline-derived CDR1 and CDR2 are MNHEY and SVGAGI.

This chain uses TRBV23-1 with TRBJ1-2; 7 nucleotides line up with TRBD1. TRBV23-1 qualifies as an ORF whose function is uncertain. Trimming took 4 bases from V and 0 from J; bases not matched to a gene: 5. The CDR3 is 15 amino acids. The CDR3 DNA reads TGCGCCAGCAGTCCCCCCAGGGGGACTAACTATGGCTACACCTTC. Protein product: CASSPPRGTNYGYTF.

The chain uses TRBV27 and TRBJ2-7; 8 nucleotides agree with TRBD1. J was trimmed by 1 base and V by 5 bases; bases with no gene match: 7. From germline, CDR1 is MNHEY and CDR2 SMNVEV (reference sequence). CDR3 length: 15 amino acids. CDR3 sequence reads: CASSPAGTGSYEQYF. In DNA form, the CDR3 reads TGTGCCAGCAGTCCGGCCGGGACAGGATCCTACGAGCAGTACTTC.

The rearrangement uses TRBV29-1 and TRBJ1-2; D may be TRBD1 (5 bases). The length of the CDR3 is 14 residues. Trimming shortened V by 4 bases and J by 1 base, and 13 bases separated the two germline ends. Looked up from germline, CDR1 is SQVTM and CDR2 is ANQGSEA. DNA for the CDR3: TGCAGCGTTGGGGCCACGGGGGATAACTATGGCTACACCTTC. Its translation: CSVGATGDNYGYTF.

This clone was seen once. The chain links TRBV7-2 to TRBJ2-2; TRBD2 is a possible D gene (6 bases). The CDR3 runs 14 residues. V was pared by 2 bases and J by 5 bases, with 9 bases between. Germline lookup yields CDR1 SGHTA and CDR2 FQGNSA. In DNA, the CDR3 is TGTGCCAGCAGCTTATTGCGGGATACCGGGGAGCTGTTTTTT. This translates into CASSLLRDTGELFF.

This CDR3 reads CASRPQGADTQYF. In nucleotides, the CDR3 is TGTGCCAGCAGACCACAGGGAGCAGATACGCAGTATTTT. The chain combines TRBV28 with TRBJ2-3, with a possible D match to TRBD1 (6 bases). The ends were cut back, 6 bases at V and 4 bases at J, with 11 bases in the middle. The CDR3 loop spans 13 amino acids. CDR1 and CDR2 from the germline V gene are MDHEN and SYDVKM. The whole variable domain, filled in from reference TRBV28 and TRBJ2-3, reads DVKVTQSSRYLVKRTGEKVFLECVQDMDHENMFWYRQDPGLGLRLIYFSYDVKMKEKGDIPEGYSVSREKKERFSLILESASTNQTSMYLCASRPQGADTQYFGPGTRLTVL.

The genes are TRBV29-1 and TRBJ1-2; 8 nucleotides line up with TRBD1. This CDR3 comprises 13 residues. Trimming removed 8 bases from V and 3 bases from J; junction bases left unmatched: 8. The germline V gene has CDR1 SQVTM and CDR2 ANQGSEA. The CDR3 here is CSTSRGPDYGYTF. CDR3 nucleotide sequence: TGCAGCACGTCCAGGGGGCCGGACTATGGCTACACCTTC. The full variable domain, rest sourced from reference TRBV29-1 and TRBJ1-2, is SAVISQKPSRDICQRGTSLTIQCQVDSQVTMMFWYRQQPGQSLTLIATANQGSEATYESGFVIDKFPISRPNLTFSTLTVSNMSPEDSSIYLCSTSRGPDYGYTFGSGTRLTVV.

The CDR3 sequence is CASSGTGSMFGGELFF. In DNA, the CDR3 is TGTGCCAGCAGTGGGACAGGGTCGATGTTTGGCGGGGAGCTGTTTTTT. The rearrangement links TRBV2 to TRBJ2-2; TRBD1 matches 8 bases. Germline-derived CDR1 and CDR2 are SNHLY and FYNNEI. V lost 4 bases to trimming and J lost 7 bases; unmatched junction nucleotides: 11. The CDR3 covers 16 residues.

The DNA for the CDR3 is TGTGCCAGCAGTCCCGGACAGGGGGCAAATTACAATGAGCAGTTCTTC. This gives the protein CASSPGQGANYNEQFF. The rearrangement joins TRBV28 to TRBJ2-1, with TRBD1 identical over 11 bases. J lost 4 bases, V lost 5 bases, and 7 bases had no gene match. Germline V gene lookup returns CDR1 MDHEN and CDR2 SYDVKM. The CDR3 runs to 16 residues.

The CDR3 here is CASSSGGGSYEQYF. The CDR3 DNA follows: TGTGCCAGCAGCTCGGGCGGGGGTTCCTACGAGCAGTACTTC. This chain links TRBV9 with TRBJ2-7; 7 nucleotides match TRBD2. Trimming at V came to 4 bases and at J to 1 base, leaving 5 bases not matched to a gene. The CDR3 is 14 amino acids. Germline-derived CDR1 and CDR2 are SGDLS and YYNGEE.

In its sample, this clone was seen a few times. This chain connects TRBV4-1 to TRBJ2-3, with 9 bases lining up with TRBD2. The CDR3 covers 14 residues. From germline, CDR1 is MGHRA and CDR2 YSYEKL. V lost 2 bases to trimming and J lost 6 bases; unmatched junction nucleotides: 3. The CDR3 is CASSQPSGMDTQYF. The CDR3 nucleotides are TGCGCCAGCAGCCAACCTAGCGGGATGGATACGCAGTATTTT.

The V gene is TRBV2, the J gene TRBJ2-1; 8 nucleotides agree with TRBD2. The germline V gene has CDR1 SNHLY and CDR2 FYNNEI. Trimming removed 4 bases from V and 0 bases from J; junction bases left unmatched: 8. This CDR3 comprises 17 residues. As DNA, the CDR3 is TGTGCCAGCAGTGGTGGCGGGAGGTCGAGCTCCTACAATGAGCAGTTCTTC. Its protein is CASSGGGRSSSYNEQFF. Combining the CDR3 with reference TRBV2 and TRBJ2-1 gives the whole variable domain EPEVTQTPSHQVTQMGQEVILRCVPISNHLYFYWYRQILGQKVEFLVSFYNNEISEKSEIFDDQFSVERPDGSNFTLKIRSTKLEDSAMYFCASSGGGRSSSYNEQFFGPGTRLTVL.

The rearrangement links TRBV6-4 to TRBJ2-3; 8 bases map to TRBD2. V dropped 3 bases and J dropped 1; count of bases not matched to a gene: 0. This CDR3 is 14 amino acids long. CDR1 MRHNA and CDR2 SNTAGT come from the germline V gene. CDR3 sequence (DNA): TGTGCCAGCAGTGAGCGGGGGGGCACAGATACGCAGTATTTT. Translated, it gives CASSERGGTDTQYF.

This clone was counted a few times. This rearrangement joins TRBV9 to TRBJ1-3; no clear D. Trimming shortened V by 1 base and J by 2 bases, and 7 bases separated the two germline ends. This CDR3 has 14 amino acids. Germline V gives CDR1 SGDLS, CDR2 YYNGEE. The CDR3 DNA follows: TGTGCCAGCAGCGTAAACCTAGCTGGAAACACCATATATTTT. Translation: CASSVNLAGNTIYF.

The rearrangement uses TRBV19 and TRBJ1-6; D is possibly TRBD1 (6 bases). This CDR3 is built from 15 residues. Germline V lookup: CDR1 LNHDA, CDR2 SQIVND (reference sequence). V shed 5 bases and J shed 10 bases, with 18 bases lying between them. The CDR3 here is CASSLDWDISSPLHF. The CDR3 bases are TGTGCCAGTAGTCTCGATTGGGACATCAGCTCACCCCTCCACTTT.